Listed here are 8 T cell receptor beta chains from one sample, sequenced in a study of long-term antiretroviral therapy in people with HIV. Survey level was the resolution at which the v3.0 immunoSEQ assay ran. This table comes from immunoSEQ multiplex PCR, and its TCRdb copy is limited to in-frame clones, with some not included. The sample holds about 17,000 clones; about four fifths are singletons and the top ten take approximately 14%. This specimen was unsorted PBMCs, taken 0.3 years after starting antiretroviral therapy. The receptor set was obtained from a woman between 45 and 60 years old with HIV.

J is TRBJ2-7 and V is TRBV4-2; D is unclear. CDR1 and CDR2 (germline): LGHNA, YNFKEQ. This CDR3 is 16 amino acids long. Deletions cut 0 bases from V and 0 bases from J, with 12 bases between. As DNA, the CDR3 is TGTGCCAGCAGCCAAGAGTCAGTCAGGAGCTCCTACGAGCAGTACTTC. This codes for CASSQESVRSSYEQYF.

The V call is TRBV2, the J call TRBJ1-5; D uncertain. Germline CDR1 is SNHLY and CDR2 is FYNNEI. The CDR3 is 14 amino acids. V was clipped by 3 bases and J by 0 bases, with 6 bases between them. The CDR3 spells CASSDSVSNQPQHF. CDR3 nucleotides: TGTGCCAGCAGTGACTCCGTTAGCAATCAGCCCCAGCATTTT.

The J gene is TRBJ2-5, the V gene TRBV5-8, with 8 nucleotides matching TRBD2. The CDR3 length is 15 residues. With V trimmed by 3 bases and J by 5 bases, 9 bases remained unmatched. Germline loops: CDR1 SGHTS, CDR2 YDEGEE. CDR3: CASSSGGTRGETQYF. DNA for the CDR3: TGTGCCAGCAGCTCGGGCGGGACTAGGGGGGAGACCCAGTACTTC.

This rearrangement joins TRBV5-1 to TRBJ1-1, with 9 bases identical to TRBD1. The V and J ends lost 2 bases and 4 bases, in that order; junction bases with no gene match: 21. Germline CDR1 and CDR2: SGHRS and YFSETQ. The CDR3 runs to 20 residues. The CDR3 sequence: CASSFRLEPGQGVFGTEAFF. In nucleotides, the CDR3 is TGCGCCAGCAGCTTTAGGCTGGAACCGGGACAGGGAGTCTTTGGCACTGAAGCTTTCTTT. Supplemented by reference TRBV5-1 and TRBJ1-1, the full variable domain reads KAGVTQTPRYLIKTRGQQVTLSCSPISGHRSVSWYQQTPGQGLQFLFEYFSETQRNKGNFPGRFSGRQFSNSRSEMNVSTLELGDSALYLCASSFRLEPGQGVFGTEAFFGQGTRLTVV.

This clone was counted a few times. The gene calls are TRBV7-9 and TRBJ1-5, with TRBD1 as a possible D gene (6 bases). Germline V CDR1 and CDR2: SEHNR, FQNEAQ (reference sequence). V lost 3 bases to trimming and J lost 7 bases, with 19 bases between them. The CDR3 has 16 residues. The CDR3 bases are TGTGCCAGCAGCTTGGGGTCCGGGGGGGCGGAACAGCCCCAGCATTTT. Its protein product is CASSLGSGGAEQPQHF.

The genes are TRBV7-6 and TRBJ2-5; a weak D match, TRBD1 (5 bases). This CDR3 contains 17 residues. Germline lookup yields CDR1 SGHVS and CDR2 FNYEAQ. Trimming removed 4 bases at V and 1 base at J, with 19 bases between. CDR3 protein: CASSSIIGDRFQETQYF. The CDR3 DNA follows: TGTGCCAGCAGCTCCATAATAGGTGACAGATTCCAAGAGACCCAGTACTTC. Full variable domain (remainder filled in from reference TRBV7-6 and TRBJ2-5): GAGVSQSPRYKVTKRGQDVALRCDPISGHVSLYWYRQALGQGPEFLTYFNYEAQQDKSGLPNDRFSAERPEGSISTLTIQRTEQRDSAMYRCASSSIIGDRFQETQYFGPGTRLLVL.

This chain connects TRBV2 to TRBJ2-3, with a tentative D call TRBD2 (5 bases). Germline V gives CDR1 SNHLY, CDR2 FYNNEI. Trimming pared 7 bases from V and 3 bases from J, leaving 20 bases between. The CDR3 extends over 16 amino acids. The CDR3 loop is CASTQRLLGLTDTQYF. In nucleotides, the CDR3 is TGTGCCAGCACCCAGAGACTACTAGGCTTGACAGATACGCAGTATTTT. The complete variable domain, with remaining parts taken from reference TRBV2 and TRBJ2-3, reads EPEVTQTPSHQVTQMGQEVILRCVPISNHLYFYWYRQILGQKVEFLVSFYNNEISEKSEIFDDQFSVERPDGSNFTLKIRSTKLEDSAMYFCASTQRLLGLTDTQYFGPGTRLTVL.

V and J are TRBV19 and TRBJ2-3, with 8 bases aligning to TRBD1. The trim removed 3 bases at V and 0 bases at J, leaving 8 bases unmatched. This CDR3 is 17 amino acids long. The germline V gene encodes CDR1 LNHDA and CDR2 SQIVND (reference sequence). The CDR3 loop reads CASSIYSGGYSTDTQYF. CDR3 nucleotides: TGTGCCAGTAGTATTTATTCAGGGGGCTACAGCACAGATACGCAGTATTTT.